This TCR beta chain was identified in a study of shared clonotypes between healthy human individuals. General observations from the study: Four donors held approximately 5% of naive CD4 clonotypes in common.

V was cut by 0 bases and J by 5 bases, with 12 bases left in between. In germline, CDR1 is SGHRS, CDR2 YFSETQ. This CDR3 comprises 14 residues. Researchers ran the assay at a deep level. In the authors' methods: ImmunoSEQ output lacked quality scores and full-length reads, limiting matched filtering. Generated by immunoSEQ multiplex PCR, the TCRdb table keeps only in-frame clones and is missing some. That table gives V, J and clone size, and the DNA gave D and trimming. Among under 2.5 million clones listed, 85% to 95% were seen once. For this clone: Its specificity is not known.

This chain links TRBV5-1 with TRBJ2-7; no reliable D call. This clonotype was obtained from a man younger than 35 in good health. Some clones in this sample may be carry-over from other donors' samples. The sample taken for sequencing was naive CD4+ T cells from PBMCs. The sample's subset: CD45RA+ positively selected. The CDR3 here is CASSLEFGNDEQYF. CDR3 coding DNA: TGCGCCAGCAGCTTGGAGTTTGGAAACGACGAGCAGTACTTC.